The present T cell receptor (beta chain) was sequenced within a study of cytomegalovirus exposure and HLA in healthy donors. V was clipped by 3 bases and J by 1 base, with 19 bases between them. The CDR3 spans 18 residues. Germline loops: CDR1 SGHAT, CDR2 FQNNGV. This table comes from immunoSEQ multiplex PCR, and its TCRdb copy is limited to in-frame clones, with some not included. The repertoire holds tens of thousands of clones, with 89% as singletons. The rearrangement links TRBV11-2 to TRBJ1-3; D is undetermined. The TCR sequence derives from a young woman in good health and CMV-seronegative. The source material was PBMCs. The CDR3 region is CASSFRREEGRSGNTIYF. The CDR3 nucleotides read TGTGCCAGCAGCTTTCGCCGGGAGGAGGGCAGGTCTGGAAACACCATATATTTT. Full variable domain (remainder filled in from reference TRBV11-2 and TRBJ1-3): EAGVAQSPRYKIIEKRQSVAFWCNPISGHATLYWYQQILGQGPKLLIQFQNNGVVDDSQLPKDRFSAERLKGVDSTLKIQPAKLEDSAVYLCASSFRREEGRSGNTIYFGEGSWLTVV.